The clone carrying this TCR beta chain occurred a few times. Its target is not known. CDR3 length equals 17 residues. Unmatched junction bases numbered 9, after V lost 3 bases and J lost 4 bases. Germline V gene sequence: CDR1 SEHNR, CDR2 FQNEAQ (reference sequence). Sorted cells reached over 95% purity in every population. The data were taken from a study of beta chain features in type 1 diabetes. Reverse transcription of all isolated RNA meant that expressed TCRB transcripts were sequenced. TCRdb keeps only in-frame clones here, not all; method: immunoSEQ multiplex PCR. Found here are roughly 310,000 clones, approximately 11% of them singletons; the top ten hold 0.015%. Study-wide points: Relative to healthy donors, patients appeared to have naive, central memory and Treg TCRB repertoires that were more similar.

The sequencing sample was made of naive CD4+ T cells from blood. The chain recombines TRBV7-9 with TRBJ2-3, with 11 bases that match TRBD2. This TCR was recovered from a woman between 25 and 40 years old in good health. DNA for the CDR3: TGTGCCAGCAGCTTTCGACTAGCGGGAACCGGGGCAGATACGCAGTATTTT. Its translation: CASSFRLAGTGADTQYF.